A single sample gave rise to the 12 T cell receptor beta chains below, sequenced in a study of blood T cell repertoires in COVID-19. Assay used: immunoSEQ multiplex PCR; TCRdb lists only in-frame clones, some missing. The sample lists a few hundred thousand clones; approximately 82% were seen once. Sequences were obtained from peripheral blood. These receptors originate from a woman under 30 with acute or convalescent COVID-19.

J is TRBJ2-3 and V is TRBV7-9, with D perhaps matching TRBD2 (5 bases). This CDR3 is 15 amino acids long. V was cut by 2 bases and J by 1 base, with 10 bases left in between. Germline V gene sequence: CDR1 SEHNR, CDR2 FQNEAQ (reference sequence). This CDR3 is CASSLRGAGTDTQYF. DNA of the CDR3: TGTGCCAGCAGCTTACGGGGAGCGGGCACAGATACGCAGTATTTT.

V gene TRBV5-3 combines with J gene TRBJ2-5; D is uncertain. TRBV5-3 is classed as an ORF, of uncertain function. The germline V and J ends were trimmed by 0 bases and 7 bases, with 10 bases remaining between them. The CDR3 is 13 residues long. In nucleotides, the CDR3 is TGTGCCAGAAGCTTGGGAAAGCGAGGGACCCAGTACTTC. Translating it yields CARSLGKRGTQYF.

The J gene is TRBJ1-2, the V gene TRBV29-1; D is possibly TRBD1 (5 bases). This CDR3 is built from 12 residues. Trimming took 4 bases from V and 7 from J, leaving 13 bases between them. Germline loops: CDR1 SQVTM, CDR2 ANQGSEA. CDR3 loop: CSVVRDSGGYTF. Written as DNA, the CDR3 is TGCAGCGTTGTCAGGGATTCGGGTGGCTACACCTTC. Full variable domain (outside the CDR3, taken from reference TRBV29-1 and TRBJ1-2): SAVISQKPSRDICQRGTSLTIQCQVDSQVTMMFWYRQQPGQSLTLIATANQGSEATYESGFVIDKFPISRPNLTFSTLTVSNMSPEDSSIYLCSVVRDSGGYTFGSGTRLTVV.

The gene calls are TRBV4-1 and TRBJ2-1, with D maybe TRBD2 (6 bases). Germline-derived CDR1 and CDR2 are MGHRA and YSYEKL. This CDR3 has 11 amino acids. The germline V and J ends were trimmed by 5 bases and 9 bases, with 8 bases remaining between them. CDR3 amino acids: CASSGGPEQFF. The CDR3 DNA is TGCGCCAGCAGCGGAGGGCCTGAGCAGTTCTTC.

This chain connects TRBV14 to TRBJ2-7, with D hard to call. Germline lookup yields CDR1 SGHDN and CDR2 FVKESK. The CDR3 runs 14 residues. V gave up 3 bases and J gave up 4 bases, with 13 bases separating them. CDR3 sequence: CASSHSGIRYEQYF. DNA of the CDR3: TGTGCCAGCAGCCATTCAGGAATTCGATACGAGCAGTACTTC. Full variable domain (missing parts from reference TRBV14 and TRBJ2-7): EAGVTQFPSHSVIEKGQTVTLRCDPISGHDNLYWYRRVMGKEIKFLLHFVKESKQDESGMPNNRFLAERTGGTYSTLKVQPAELEDSGVYFCASSHSGIRYEQYFGPGTRLTVT.

CDR3 protein: CASSAGQGAEPQHF. Written as DNA, the CDR3 is TGTGCCAGCAGTGCGGGACAGGGGGCTGAGCCCCAGCATTTT. The chain links TRBV25-1 to TRBJ1-5; TRBD1 matches 12 bases. This CDR3 comprises 14 residues. Trimming at V came to 4 bases and at J to 8 bases, leaving 3 bases not matched to a gene. Germline V gene data show CDR1 as MGHDK and CDR2 as SYGVNS.

CDR3 bases: TGTGCCAGCAGCTCAATCGGGACTTCGCCTACTTATGGCTACACCTTC. Its translation: CASSSIGTSPTYGYTF. V gene TRBV7-9 combines with J gene TRBJ1-2; TRBD1 is a possible D gene (5 bases). CDR1 and CDR2 from the germline V gene are SEHNR and FQNEAQ (reference sequence). Trimming took 4 bases from V and 5 from J, leaving 20 bases between them. CDR3 size: 16 residues. Together with reference TRBV7-9 and TRBJ1-2, the CDR3 gives the full variable domain: DTGVSQNPRHKITKRGQNVTFRCDPISEHNRLYWYRQTLGQGPEFLTYFQNEAQLEKSRLLSDRFSAERPKGSFSTLEIQRTEQGDSAMYLCASSSIGTSPTYGYTFGSGTRLTVV.

This clone was seen a handful of times. The chain joins TRBV4-2 to TRBJ2-1; D possibly corresponds to TRBD2 (6 bases). The ends were cut back, 4 bases at V and 4 bases at J, with 14 bases in the middle. Germline lookup yields CDR1 LGHNA and CDR2 YNFKEQ. The CDR3 covers 15 residues. CDR3 loop: CASSPGGTLYNEQFF. The CDR3 nucleotides are TGTGCCAGCAGCCCTGGGGGGACTTTATACAATGAGCAGTTCTTC.

For the CDR3, the DNA is TGTGCCAGCAGCTTGACACAGAACACCGGGGAGCTGTTTTTT. It encodes CASSLTQNTGELFF. The chain is built from TRBV5-6 and TRBJ2-2, with D unclear. Germline V gene lookup returns CDR1 SGHDT and CDR2 YYEEEE. Trimming removed 1 base from V and 1 base from J, with 5 bases in between. The length of the CDR3 is 14 residues.

This chain links TRBV5-6 with TRBJ1-2; D perhaps matches TRBD1 (5 bases). The germline CDR1 and CDR2 sequences are SGHDT and YYEEEE. The germline V and J ends were trimmed by 0 bases and 4 bases, with 7 bases remaining between them. The CDR3 totals 13 residues. This CDR3 is CASSLARVYGYTF. The CDR3 DNA follows: TGTGCCAGCAGCTTGGCCAGGGTCTATGGCTACACCTTC.

The chain links TRBV11-2 to TRBJ2-2; D remains ambiguous. The CDR3 totals 12 residues. Trimming pared 1 base from V and 6 bases from J, leaving 3 bases between. The germline V gene has CDR1 SGHAT and CDR2 FQNNGV. The DNA of the CDR3 is TGTGCCAGCAGCTTAGCGGCCGGGGAGCTGTTTTTT. Translation: CASSLAAGELFF.

This clone was seen a single time. The genes are TRBV27 and TRBJ1-5; 7 bases are a match to TRBD1. Germline V gene sequence: CDR1 MNHEY, CDR2 SMNVEV (reference sequence). This CDR3 has 15 residues. J was trimmed by 3 bases and V by 5 bases; bases with no gene match: 7. The CDR3 DNA sequence: TGTGCCAGCAGTATACAGGGGCGCGACAATCAGCCCCAGCATTTT. It is translated as CASSIQGRDNQPQHF.